A single sample is the source of the 12 T cell receptor beta chains below, sequenced in a study of Ad26.COV2.S vaccination and SARS-CoV-2 variants (dated by TCRdb to about 2021). Libraries were made using the immunoSEQ multiplex PCR assay. Drawn from immuneACCESS, this table holds only the in-frame rearrangements with V and J called that TCRdb kept. Clones are partly lost; checked studies trace under half to an unresolved V gene and leave the rest unexplained. The sample includes approximately 350,000 clones, with about four fifths observed a single time. The ten largest clones represent more than 7% of the sample. This specimen's treatment or condition label, per the study, means: 15 to 20 received Ad26.COV2.S at low or high dose, single or two shots; 5 received placebo; per-sample allocation not given. For vaccine and placebo recipients, repertoires were sequenced using samples collected on day 63 after the first injection.

The starting material was peripheral blood, obtained in a trial of Ad26.COV2.S vaccine versus placebo. The receptors were sampled from a person between 18 and 65 years old who received the Ad26.COV2.S COVID-19 vaccine or a placebo.

The chain uses TRBV25-1 and TRBJ2-2, with D unresolved. This CDR3 spans 10 amino acids. V was pared by 10 bases and J by 8 bases, with 8 bases between. Looked up from germline, CDR1 is MGHDK and CDR2 is SYGVNS. Here the CDR3 reads CATSAGELFF. The DNA for the CDR3 is TGTGCCACTTCGGCGGGGGAGCTGTTTTTT. The full variable domain, rest sourced from reference TRBV25-1 and TRBJ2-2, is EADIYQTPRYLVIGTGKKITLECSQTMGHDKMYWYQQDPGMELHLIHYSYGVNSTEKGDLSSESTVSRIRTEHFPLTLESARPSHTSQYLCATSAGELFFGEGSRLTVL.

DNA of the CDR3: TGTGCCAGCAGTGAATATGGAAGTGACGGCTACACCTTC. It is translated as CASSEYGSDGYTF. This chain links TRBV25-1 with TRBJ1-2, with D uncertain. Per germline, CDR1 MGHDK and CDR2 SYGVNS. V lost 0 bases and J 8 bases, leaving 10 bases between the germline ends. CDR3 length equals 13 residues.

In this sample, this clone turned up a few times. With only one base between it and a far larger clone, this is likely a read error. This same CDR3 is encoded by further DNA sequences in the sample. The chain couples TRBV5-8 to TRBJ1-5, with TRBD1 matching 7 bases. The junction had 2 bases not matched to a gene; V was cut back by 2 bases and J by 0 bases. Germline CDR1 is SGHTS and CDR2 is YDEGEE. The CDR3 totals 15 residues. CDR3 region: CASSLQGYSNQPQHF. CDR3 bases: TGTGCCAGCAGCTTACAGGGGTATAGCAATCAGCCCCAGCATTTT.

The V call is TRBV24-1, the J call TRBJ2-7, with TRBD1 identical over 8 bases. J gave up 4 bases and V 3 bases, and 10 bases lay outside the gene matches. This CDR3 region has 16 residues. Germline V CDR1 and CDR2: KGHDR, SFDVKD. The CDR3 DNA reads as TGTGCCACCAGTGATGCCCAGGGGGCTTTCCCTTACGAGCAGTACTTC. Its protein is CATSDAQGAFPYEQYF.

The chain combines TRBV7-9 with TRBJ1-2, with D tentatively TRBD1 (6 bases). The V end lost 3 bases, the J end lost 8 bases, and 19 bases lay between the germline ends. Germline CDR1 reads SEHNR; CDR2 reads FQNEAQ (reference sequence). The CDR3 runs to 15 residues. CDR3 coding DNA: TGTGCCAGCAGCTTGAACGGGTACGGGGGGCACGGCTACACCTTC. This translates into CASSLNGYGGHGYTF. The variable domain in full, completed from reference TRBV7-9 and TRBJ1-2, reads DTGVSQNPRHKITKRGQNVTFRCDPISEHNRLYWYRQTLGQGPEFLTYFQNEAQLEKSRLLSDRFSAERPKGSFSTLEIQRTEQGDSAMYLCASSLNGYGGHGYTFGSGTRLTVV.

This clone came up a few times. The V call is TRBV6-1, the J call TRBJ1-5; TRBD1 matches 7 bases. The CDR3 consists of 15 residues. V shed 2 bases and J 4 bases; nucleotides not matched to a gene: 5. Germline values: CDR1 MNHNS, CDR2 SASEGT. The CDR3 protein is CASSEWGQPNQPQHF. The CDR3 coding sequence is TGTGCCAGCAGTGAATGGGGACAGCCTAATCAGCCCCAGCATTTT.

This clone was seen only a few times. The J gene is TRBJ1-1, the V gene TRBV6-1, with unresolved D. Germline CDR1 is MNHNS and CDR2 is SASEGT. The germline V and J ends were trimmed by 3 bases and 0 bases, with 14 bases remaining between them. CDR3 length equals 16 residues. CDR3 in DNA: TGTGCCAGCAGTGATGCATGGAGAAATGTGAACACTGAAGCTTTCTTT. Amino acids: CASSDAWRNVNTEAFF.

The chain combines TRBV29-1 with TRBJ1-4; D gene ambiguous. Looked up from germline, CDR1 is SQVTM and CDR2 is ANQGSEA. This CDR3 is 12 amino acids long. Trimming removed 5 bases at V and 3 bases at J, with 7 bases between. CDR3 DNA sequence: TGCAGCGTTCAGGAAGCTAATGAAAAACTGTTTTTT. Amino acids: CSVQEANEKLFF.

CDR3: CATSEAATGELFF. The CDR3 coding sequence is TGTGCCACCAGTGAGGCGGCCACCGGGGAGCTGTTTTTT. The chain is built from TRBV24-1 and TRBJ2-2, with D hard to call. Germline assignment: CDR1 KGHDR and CDR2 SFDVKD. Trimming cost V 4 bases and J 4 bases, with 6 bases left between them. The CDR3 contains 13 residues.

In DNA form, the CDR3 reads TGTGCCACCAGCAGGGGGGACAGGAACTATGGCTACACCTTC. Its translation: CATSRGDRNYGYTF. The chain combines TRBV15 with TRBJ1-2; 8 bases are a match to TRBD1. CDR1 is LNHNV, CDR2 YYDKDF, per germline (reference sequence). This CDR3 contains 14 residues. Trimming cost V 3 bases and J 2 bases; bases outside gene matches: 2.

This clone was seen once. The V gene is TRBV5-1, the J gene TRBJ2-5, with D perhaps TRBD2 (7 bases). CDR3 length equals 17 residues. The germline CDR1 and CDR2 sequences are SGHRS and YFSETQ. Trimming pared 2 bases from V and 5 bases from J, leaving 22 bases between. The CDR3 nucleotides are TGCGCCAGCAGCTTACGTGACTGGTCGGGGGGCGGCGAGACCCAGTACTTC. Translation: CASSLRDWSGGGETQYF.

The genes are TRBV29-1 and TRBJ2-7, with TRBD1 matching over 10 bases. The length of the CDR3 is 13 residues. Germline assignment: CDR1 SQVTM and CDR2 ANQGSEA. The trim removed 5 bases at V and 5 bases at J, leaving 6 bases unmatched. The CDR3, as DNA: TGCAGCGTTTCCGAGACAGGGGGCCACGAGCAGTACTTC. This encodes CSVSETGGHEQYF.